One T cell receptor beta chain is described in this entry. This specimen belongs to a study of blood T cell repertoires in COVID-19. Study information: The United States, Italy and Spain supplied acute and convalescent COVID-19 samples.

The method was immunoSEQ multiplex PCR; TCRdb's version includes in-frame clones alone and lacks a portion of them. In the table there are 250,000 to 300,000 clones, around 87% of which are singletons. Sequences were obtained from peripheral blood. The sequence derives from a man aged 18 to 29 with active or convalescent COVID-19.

In nucleotides, the CDR3 is TGTGCCAGCTCACCCCAGAGCAATCAGCCCCAGCATTTT. This codes for CASSPQSNQPQHF. V gene TRBV18 combines with J gene TRBJ1-5; D remains ambiguous. Per germline, CDR1 KGHSH and CDR2 LQKENI. The CDR3 runs to 13 residues. Between the trimmed V and J ends, which lost 3 bases and 1 base, there was a span of 4 bases.